Presented here are 12 T cell receptor beta chains from one specimen sequenced in a study (dated by TCRdb to about 2015). CD4+CD25+CD127-/low cells were isolated as Tregs. Preparation of the library involved 5' RACE. For sequencing, an Illumina MiSeq was employed. TCRdb reprocessing: public reads trimmed at Q25 with fastp, clones called with MiXCR, in-frame beta chains kept. Rows with one shared CDR3 protein collapse into an entry with the most common genes and DNA. This sample has more than 55,000 distinct CDR3 sequences in its table, and about a fifth of those were observed once. Around 3.2% of the sample goes to the ten largest clones. What was sequenced was tumor-infiltrating Tregs sorted from the breast tumor. These receptors originate from a female donor with breast cancer.

This clonotype was detected only a few times. This sequence joins TRBV20-1 and TRBJ1-1; weak D call: TRBD1 (5 bases). Germline CDR1 and CDR2: DFQATT and SNEGSKA (reference sequence). V gave up 7 bases and J gave up 3 bases, with 12 bases separating them. The CDR3 runs to 12 residues. In DNA form, the CDR3 reads TGCAGTGTCCGGGACGGTGACACTGAAGCTTTCTTT. Translating it yields CSVRDGDTEAFF.

The sample holds many counts of this clonotype. This chain connects TRBV7-2 to TRBJ2-5; D might be TRBD1 (6 bases). CDR1 is SGHTA, CDR2 FQGNSA, per germline. There are 15 residues in the CDR3. V was shortened by 5 bases and J by 2 bases, with 15 bases between the two germline ends. The CDR3 sequence: CASSRPGAMQETQYF. For the CDR3, the DNA is TGTGCCAGCAGCCGCCCAGGGGCGATGCAAGAGACCCAGTACTTC.

This clonotype turned up a few times. Here the CDR3 DNA reads TGTGCCAGCAGCTTAGTAGGCGGGAGAGCAGATACGCAGTATTTT. This translates into CASSLVGGRADTQYF. The rearrangement links TRBV7-8 to TRBJ2-3; 7 positions match TRBD2. This CDR3 has 15 residues. The germline V gene encodes CDR1 SGHVS and CDR2 FQNEAQ. V dropped 1 base and J dropped 4; count of bases not matched to a gene: 5.

This clonotype was detected ten times or more. V is TRBV24-1 and J is TRBJ2-7, with D tentatively TRBD1 or TRBD2 (6 bases each). The CDR3 runs 18 residues. V was trimmed by 6 bases and J by 2 bases, leaving 25 bases between them. Per germline, CDR1 KGHDR and CDR2 SFDVKD. The DNA of the CDR3 is TGTGCCACCAGTAGGGGGGTTTGGCTACCGCGAAGGACCTACGAGCAGTACTTC. Residues: CATSRGVWLPRRTYEQYF.

This clonotype has ten or more counts. The gene calls are TRBV20-1 and TRBJ2-3; D uncertain. The CDR3 extends over 14 amino acids. With 5 bases removed from V and 4 bases from J, the gap between germline ends came to 16 bases. Germline CDR1 is DFQATT and CDR2 is SNEGSKA (reference sequence). The CDR3 loop reads CSAGWIRRPDTQYF. Written as DNA, the CDR3 is TGCAGTGCTGGATGGATAAGGCGTCCAGATACGCAGTATTTT.

This clonotype occurred a few times. The V call is TRBV10-3, the J call TRBJ1-2; no clear D. From germline, CDR1 is ENHRY and CDR2 SYGVKD. The CDR3 is made up of 14 amino acids. The V end was cut by 10 bases, the J end by 0 bases, with 15 bases between. CDR3 region: CATSNGGTNYGYTF. The CDR3 region has the DNA TGTGCCACATCTAACGGCGGAACTAACTATGGCTACACCTTC.

This clonotype was counted at least ten times. V and J are TRBV6-2 or TRBV6-3 and TRBJ2-4; tentatively, D is TRBD1 (6 bases). In germline, CDR1 is MNHEY, CDR2 SVGEGT. The ends were cut back, 2 bases at V and 0 bases at J, with 11 bases in the middle. The CDR3 consists of 16 residues. The CDR3 nucleotides read TGTGCCAGCAGTTACCCGGACAGACTAGCCAAAAACATTCAGTACTTC. Amino acids: CASSYPDRLAKNIQYF.

This clonotype has a count of ten or more. The V gene is TRBV20-1, the J gene TRBJ1-6; TRBD1 matches 8 bases. The V segment lost 6 bases and the J segment 6 bases; nucleotides outside the gene matches: 4. CDR1 is DFQATT, CDR2 SNEGSKA, per germline (reference sequence). The CDR3 extends over 13 amino acids. The CDR3, as DNA: TGCAGTGCCCGGGACAGGCCTAATTCACCCCTCCACTTT. Its translation is CSARDRPNSPLHF.

This clonotype was observed a handful of times. V and J are TRBV3-1 and TRBJ1-6; weak D call: TRBD1 (5 bases). From germline, CDR1 is LGHDT and CDR2 YNNKEL (reference sequence). The germline V and J ends were trimmed by 4 bases and 11 bases, with 12 bases remaining between them. The CDR3 totals 13 residues. The CDR3 region is CASSPERGAPLHF. The CDR3, as DNA: TGTGCCAGCAGCCCTGAAAGGGGAGCACCCCTCCACTTT.

In this sample, this clonotype turned up a few times. V usage is TRBV18 and J usage is TRBJ1-2; no firm D call. The CDR3 has 16 amino acids. Germline-derived CDR1 and CDR2 are KGHSH and LQKENI. Between the trimmed V and J ends, which lost 0 bases and 4 bases, there was a span of 15 bases. This CDR3 is CASSPPGPHGSYGYTF. In DNA, the CDR3 is TGTGCCAGCTCACCACCTGGGCCCCATGGAAGCTATGGCTACACCTTC. Filled out from reference TRBV18 and TRBJ1-2, the complete variable domain reads NAGVMQNPRHLVRRRGQEARLRCSPMKGHSHVYWYRQLPEEGLKFMVYLQKENIIDESGMPKERFSAEFPKEGPSILRIQQVVRGDSAAYFCASSPPGPHGSYGYTFGSGTRLTVV.

This clonotype showed up many times. The chain has TRBV29-1 and TRBJ1-1, with D hard to call. The germline V and J ends were trimmed by 3 bases and 2 bases, with 10 bases remaining between them. CDR1 is SQVTM and CDR2 is ANQGSEA in the germline V gene. The CDR3 spans 13 residues. Here the CDR3 DNA reads TGCAGCGTTGACCGCGCGGAAAACACTGAAGCTTTCTTT. It translates to CSVDRAENTEAFF.

This chain connects TRBV10-2 to TRBJ2-7; 13 nucleotides align to TRBD2. CDR1 WSHSY and CDR2 SAAADI come from the germline V gene. V shed 3 bases, J shed 4 bases, and the junction held 9 bases outside the gene matches. The CDR3 runs to 17 residues. The CDR3: CASSDPTSGRARYEQYF. In DNA form, the CDR3 reads TGCGCCAGCAGTGACCCTACTAGCGGGAGGGCCAGGTACGAGCAGTACTTC.